This TCR beta chain was observed in a study of T cell responses to AZD1222 COVID-19 vaccine. Data came from immunoSEQ multiplex PCR; TCRdb stores just in-frame clones and leaves some out. The sample gives about 120,000 clones, 75% to 90% of which show up once; more than 2.5% is in the top ten. V dropped 6 bases and J dropped 0; count of bases not matched to a gene: 4. From germline, CDR1 is MDHEN and CDR2 SYDVKM. This CDR3 has 15 residues. Overall study findings and caveats: Most donors were white British, females outnumbered males, and clonal diversity was possibly underestimated. Scientists sampled the repertoires only once the peak T cell response had passed. Baseline seropositives among AZD1222 recipients totaled only five or six. Two AZD1222 administrations were followed by greater Spike-specific TCR breadth and depth.

This clone was seen a single time. Its antigen is undetermined. The sample consisted of peripheral blood, taken on day 0 of AZD1222 vaccination. The V call is TRBV28, the J call TRBJ1-4; 7 bases are a match to TRBD1. The receptor's source is an adult in good health. In nucleotides, the CDR3 is TGTGCCAGCAGACAGGGGCTTGCAACTAATGAAAAACTGTTTTTT. It is translated as CASRQGLATNEKLFF.